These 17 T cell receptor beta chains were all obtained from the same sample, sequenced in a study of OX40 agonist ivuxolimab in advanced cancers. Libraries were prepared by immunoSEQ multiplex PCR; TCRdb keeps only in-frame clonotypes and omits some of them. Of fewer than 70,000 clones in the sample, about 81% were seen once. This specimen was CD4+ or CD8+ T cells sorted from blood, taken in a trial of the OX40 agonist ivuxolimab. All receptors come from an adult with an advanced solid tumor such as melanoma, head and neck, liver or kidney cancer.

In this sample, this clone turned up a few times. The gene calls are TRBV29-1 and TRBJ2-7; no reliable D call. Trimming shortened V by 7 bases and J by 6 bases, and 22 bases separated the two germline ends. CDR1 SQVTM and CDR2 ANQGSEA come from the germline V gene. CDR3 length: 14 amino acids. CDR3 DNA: TGCAGCGCCGGTTATGGGGTAGTCTCGACCGAGCAGTACTTC. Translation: CSAGYGVVSTEQYF.

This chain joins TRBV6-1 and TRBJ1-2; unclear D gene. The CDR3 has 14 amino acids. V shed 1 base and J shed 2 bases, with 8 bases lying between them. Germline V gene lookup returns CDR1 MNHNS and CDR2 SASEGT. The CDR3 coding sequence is TGTGCCAGCAGTGAAGAAGTAGTCAACTATGGCTACACCTTC. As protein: CASSEEVVNYGYTF.

The DNA of the CDR3 is TGTGCCAGCAGCGCTGATACGAACACTGAAGCTTTCTTT. It codes for CASSADTNTEAFF. This sequence joins TRBV9 and TRBJ1-1; D is unclear. Germline values: CDR1 SGDLS, CDR2 YYNGEE. V lost 3 bases to trimming and J lost 1 base, with 7 bases between them. The CDR3 extends over 13 amino acids.

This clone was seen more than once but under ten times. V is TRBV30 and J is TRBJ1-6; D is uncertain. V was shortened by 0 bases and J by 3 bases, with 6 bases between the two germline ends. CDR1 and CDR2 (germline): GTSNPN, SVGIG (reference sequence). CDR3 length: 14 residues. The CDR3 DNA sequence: TGTGCCTGGAGTGTCGGCCGCTATAATTCACCCCTCCACTTT. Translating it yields CAWSVGRYNSPLHF.

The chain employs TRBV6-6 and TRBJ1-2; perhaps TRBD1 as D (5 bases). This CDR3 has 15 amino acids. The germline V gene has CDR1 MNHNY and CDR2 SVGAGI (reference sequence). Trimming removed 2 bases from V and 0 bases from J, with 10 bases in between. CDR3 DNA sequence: TGTGCCAGCAGTTACGAAACAGGAGCTAACTATGGCTACACCTTC. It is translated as CASSYETGANYGYTF.

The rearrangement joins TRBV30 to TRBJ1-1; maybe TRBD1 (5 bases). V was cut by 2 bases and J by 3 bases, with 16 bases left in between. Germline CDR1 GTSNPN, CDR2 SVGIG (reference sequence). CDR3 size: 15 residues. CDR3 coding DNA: TGTGCCTGGAGTAGGAGGGGCGCTGGGTACACTGAAGCTTTCTTT. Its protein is CAWSRRGAGYTEAFF. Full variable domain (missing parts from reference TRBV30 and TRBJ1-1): SQTIHQWPATLVQPVGSPLSLECTVEGTSNPNLYWYRQAAGRGLQLLFYSVGIGQISSEVPQNLSASRPQDRQFILSSKKLLLSDSGFYLCAWSRRGAGYTEAFFGQGTRLTVV.

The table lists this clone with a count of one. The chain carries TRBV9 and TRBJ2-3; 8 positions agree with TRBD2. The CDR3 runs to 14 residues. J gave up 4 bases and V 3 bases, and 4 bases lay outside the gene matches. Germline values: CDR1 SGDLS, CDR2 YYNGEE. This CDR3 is CASSAGGFSDTQYF. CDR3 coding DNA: TGTGCCAGCAGCGCGGGGGGGTTCTCAGATACGCAGTATTTT.

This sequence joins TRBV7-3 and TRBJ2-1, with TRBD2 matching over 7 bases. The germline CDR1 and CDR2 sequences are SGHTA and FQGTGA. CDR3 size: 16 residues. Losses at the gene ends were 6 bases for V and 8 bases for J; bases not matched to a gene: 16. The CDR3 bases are TGTGCCAGCAGTAGTAACCCCCTTCGCGGGAGTGATGAGCAGTTCTTC. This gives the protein CASSSNPLRGSDEQFF.

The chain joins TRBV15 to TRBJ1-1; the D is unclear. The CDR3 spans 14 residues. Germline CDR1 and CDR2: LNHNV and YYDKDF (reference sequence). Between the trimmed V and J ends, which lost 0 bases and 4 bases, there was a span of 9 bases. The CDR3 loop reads CATSRDYGVTEAFF. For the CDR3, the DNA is TGTGCCACCAGCAGAGATTATGGGGTCACTGAAGCTTTCTTT.

CDR3 DNA: TGTGCCAGTAGTATAGAAGGTACAGGTGGAGAAGACTATGGCTACACCTTC. This codes for CASSIEGTGGEDYGYTF. The chain combines TRBV19 with TRBJ1-2; a weak D match, TRBD1 (5 bases). The germline V and J ends were trimmed by 0 bases and 3 bases, with 17 bases remaining between them. This CDR3 is built from 17 residues. Germline V gene lookup returns CDR1 LNHDA and CDR2 SQIVND (reference sequence).

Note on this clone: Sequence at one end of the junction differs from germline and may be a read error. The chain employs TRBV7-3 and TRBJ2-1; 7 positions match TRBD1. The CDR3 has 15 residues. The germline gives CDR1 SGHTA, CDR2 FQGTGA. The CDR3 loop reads CASSITPDRAAEQFF. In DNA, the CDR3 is TGTGCCAGCAGCATAACACCCGACAGGGCGGCTGAGCAGTTCTTC.

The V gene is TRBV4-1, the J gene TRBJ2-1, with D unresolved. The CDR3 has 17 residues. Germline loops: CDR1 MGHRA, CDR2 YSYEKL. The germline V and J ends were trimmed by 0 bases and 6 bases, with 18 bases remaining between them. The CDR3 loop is CASSQDLASLGRNEQFF. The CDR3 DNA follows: TGCGCCAGCAGCCAAGATCTCGCCTCGCTCGGGCGCAATGAGCAGTTCTTC.

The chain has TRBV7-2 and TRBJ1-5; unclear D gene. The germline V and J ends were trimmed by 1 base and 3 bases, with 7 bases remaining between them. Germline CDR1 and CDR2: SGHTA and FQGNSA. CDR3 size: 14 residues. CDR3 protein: CASSLGQINQPQHF. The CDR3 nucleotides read TGTGCCAGCAGCTTAGGTCAAATCAATCAGCCCCAGCATTTT.

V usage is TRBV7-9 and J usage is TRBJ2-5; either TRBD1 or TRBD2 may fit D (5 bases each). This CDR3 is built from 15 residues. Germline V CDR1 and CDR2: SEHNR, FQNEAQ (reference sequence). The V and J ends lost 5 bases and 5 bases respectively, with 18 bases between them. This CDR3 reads CASSVGVRGGETQYF. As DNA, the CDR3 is TGTGCCAGCAGCGTAGGGGTCCGGGGTGGCGAGACCCAGTACTTC.

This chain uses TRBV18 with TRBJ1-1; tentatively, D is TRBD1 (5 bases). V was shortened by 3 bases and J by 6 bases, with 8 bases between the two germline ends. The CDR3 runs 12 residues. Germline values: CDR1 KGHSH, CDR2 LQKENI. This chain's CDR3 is CASSPGTPEAFF. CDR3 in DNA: TGTGCCAGCTCACCGGGGACGCCTGAAGCTTTCTTT.

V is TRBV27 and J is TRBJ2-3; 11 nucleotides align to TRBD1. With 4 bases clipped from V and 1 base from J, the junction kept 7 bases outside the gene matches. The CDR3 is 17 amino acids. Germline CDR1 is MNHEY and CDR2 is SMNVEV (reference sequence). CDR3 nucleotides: TGTGCCAGCAGTTCAAGTGGGACAGGGGGACGCACAGATACGCAGTATTTT. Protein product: CASSSSGTGGRTDTQYF.

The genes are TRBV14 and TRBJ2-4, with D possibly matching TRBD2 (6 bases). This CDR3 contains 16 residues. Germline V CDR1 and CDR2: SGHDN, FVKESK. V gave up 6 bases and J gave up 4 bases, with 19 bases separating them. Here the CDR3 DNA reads TGTGCCAGCAGTGACTTCCGGGGGTTCCCTAAAAACATTCAGTACTTC. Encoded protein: CASSDFRGFPKNIQYF.